The rows below give T cell receptor beta chains drawn from one sample of a study of molecular identifiers for immune sequencing clone quantification. TCRdb analysed the PCR reads with MiXCR anew, one entry per CDR3 protein. This sample has about 320,000 distinct CDR3 sequences, with about 22% found just once. Sequenced material: naive CD8+ T cells from blood, with Jurkat cell RNA spiked in. These TCRs come from a human donor in good health. Some libraries in this study had Jurkat cell RNA spiked in. CDR3s include the opening cysteine and the closing phenylalanine or tryptophan. The D gene is left open where the match is weak. Size values are once, few and many counts, or a class for expanded clones, and some rows have none.

TRBJ1-6 | TRBV27 | - | few | CASRPGQDNSPLHF | TGTGCCAGCAGACCGGGACAAGATAATTCACCCCTCCACTTT
TRBJ2-3 | TRBV4-3 | TRBD1 | few | CAGARDRNTDTQYF | TGCGCCGGGGCCCGGGACAGGAACACAGATACGCAGTATTTT
TRBJ2-3 | TRBV4-3 | - | many | CASSQGGATSTDTQYF | TGCGCCAGCAGCCAAGGAGGTGCAACTAGCACAGATACGCAGTATTTT
TRBJ2-2 | TRBV20-1 | TRBD1 | few | CSARDPGTGITGELFF | TGCAGTGCTAGAGATCCCGGGACAGGGATTACCGGGGAGCTGTTTTTT
TRBJ2-7 | TRBV4-2 | TRBD2 | few | CASSQDWGTSGTYEQYF | TGTGCCAGCAGCCAGGATTGGGGGACTAGCGGAACCTACGAGCAGTACTTC
TRBJ2-7 | TRBV9 | - | - | CASRDPAKTRYEQYF | TGTGCCAGCAGGGATCCGGCCAAAACTCGCTACGAGCAGTACTTC
TRBJ2-7 | TRBV6-5 | TRBD1 | many | CASSWGQSSYEQYF | TGTGCCAGCAGTTGGGGACAGAGCTCCTACGAGCAGTACTTC
TRBJ2-7 | TRBV4-3 | - | many | CASSQDGHKSYEQYF | TGCGCCAGCAGCCAAGATGGCCACAAGTCCTACGAGCAGTACTTC
TRBJ2-7 | TRBV4-1 | - | once | CASSQDIGCYEQYF | TGCGCCAGCAGCCAAGACATCGGCTGCTACGAGCAGTACTTC
TRBJ2-1 | TRBV6-5 | - | - | CASGPAGVNEQFF | TGTGCCAGCGGTCCAGCGGGTGTCAATGAGCAGTTCTTC
TRBJ2-3 | TRBV4-3 | - | few | CASSPGTTDTQYF | TGCGCCAGCAGCCCTGGCACTACAGATACGCAGTATTTT
TRBJ1-1 | TRBV4-3 | - | - | CASSQGRGVDSTEAFF | TGCGCCAGCAGCCAAGGGAGGGGTGTCGATTCCACTGAAGCTTTCTTT
TRBJ1-1 | TRBV7-9 | TRBD1 | many | CASSLVSRQGSWGAFF | TGTGCCAGCAGCTTAGTCTCACGACAGGGGAGTTGGGGAGCTTTCTTT
TRBJ1-1 | TRBV2 | TRBD1 | - | CASSERTGITEALF | TGTGCCAGCAGTGAACGGACAGGGATCACTGAAGCTCTCTTT
TRBJ2-3 | TRBV19 | - | - | CASSIGGSGTDTQYF | TGTGCCAGTAGTATAGGTGGATCGGGCACAGATACGCAGTATTTT
TRBJ2-3 | TRBV28 | - | - | CASSFTPGGGGTDTQYF | TGTGCCAGCAGTTTCACCCCGGGAGGGGGCGGGACAGATACGCAGTATTTT
TRBJ2-7 | TRBV13 | - | - | CASSSGPGARNEQYF | TGTGCCAGCAGCTCAGGTCCTGGCGCCAGGAACGAGCAGTACTTC
TRBJ1-1 | TRBV4-1 | - | few | CASSQDRSIPEAFF | TGCGCCAGCAGCCAAGATCGATCGATCCCTGAAGCTTTCTTT
TRBJ2-3 | TRBV11-3 | - | few | CASSQGITDTQYF | TGTGCCAGCTCGCAGGGCATCACAGATACGCAGTATTTT
TRBJ1-3 | TRBV20-1 | - | few | CSASLSGNTIYF | TGCAGTGCTAGTCTATCTGGAAACACCATATATTTT
TRBJ2-7 | TRBV4-3 | - | many | CASSRYTVEEQYF | TGCGCCAGCAGCCGCTACACGGTAGAGGAGCAGTACTTC
TRBJ2-2 | TRBV5-4 | TRBD1 | - | CASSLGDSSDGELFF | TGTGCCAGCAGCTTGGGGGACAGTTCGGACGGGGAGCTGTTTTTT
TRBJ2-7 | TRBV28 | - | few | CASSPMNEQYF | TGTGCCAGCAGCCCTATGAACGAGCAGTACTTC
TRBJ2-4 | TRBV28 | - | many | CASSLGGSKNIQYF | TGTGCCAGCAGCTTGGGGGGTTCCAAAAACATTCAGTACTTC
TRBJ2-3 | TRBV11-2 | - | few | CASSSPNRKVTQYF | TGTGCCAGCAGCTCGCCTAACAGGAAGGTTACGCAGTATTTT
TRBJ2-3 | TRBV4-3 | - | - | CASSQDWEGGTQYF | TGCGCCAGCAGCCAAGATTGGGAGGGGGGTACGCAGTATTTT
TRBJ2-2 | TRBV7-9 | TRBD1 | many | CASLTGANTGELFF | TGTGCCAGCTTAACAGGGGCGAACACCGGGGAGCTGTTTTTT
TRBJ2-7 | TRBV5-6 | - | many | CASSSGPGDMLREQYF | TGTGCCAGCAGCTCCGGCCCAGGGGATATGCTACGGGAGCAGTACTTC
TRBJ2-5 | TRBV20-1 | TRBD2 | - | CSAAWTSEETQYF | TGCAGTGCTGCGTGGACTAGTGAAGAGACCCAGTACTTC
TRBJ1-5 | TRBV9 | - | few | CASSAGGGLNQPQHF | TGTGCCAGCAGCGCAGGAGGAGGGTTGAATCAGCCCCAGCATTTT
TRBJ2-3 | TRBV20-1 | TRBD2 | - | CSAFPPTSGTRASTDTQYF | TGCAGTGCTTTTCCACCGACTAGCGGGACTCGTGCTAGCACAGATACGCAGTATTTT
TRBJ2-2 | TRBV29-1 | TRBD1 | - | CSVAGQNTRELFF | TGCAGCGTTGCGGGACAGAACACCAGGGAGCTGTTTTTT
TRBJ1-5 | TRBV6-2/TRBV6-3 | TRBD1 | few | CASRRWTGLPQVEPQHF | TGTGCCAGCAGACGTTGGACAGGGCTTCCCCAGGTGGAGCCCCAGCATTTT
TRBJ2-5 | TRBV7-6 | TRBD2 | - | CACSLLPGTSGGSRETQYF | TGTGCCTGCAGCCTCCTCCCCGGGACTAGCGGGGGCTCTCGAGAGACCCAGTACTTC
TRBJ2-3 | TRBV29-1 | - | many | CSVEYGREADTQYF | TGCAGCGTTGAATATGGCAGGGAGGCAGATACGCAGTATTTT
TRBJ2-1 | TRBV24-1 | TRBD1 | - | CATSDETGGSLGNEQFF | TGTGCCACCAGTGACGAGACAGGGGGTAGTTTGGGCAATGAGCAGTTCTTC
TRBJ2-3 | TRBV7-2 | - | many | CASSLVPFVDTQYF | TGTGCCAGCAGCTTAGTCCCGTTTGTAGATACGCAGTATTTT
TRBJ1-4 | TRBV27 | - | few | CASSNTIGNEKLFF | TGTGCCAGCAGCAACACCATAGGGAATGAAAAACTGTTTTTT
TRBJ1-4 | TRBV20-1 | - | few | CSARDVDSNEKLFF | TGCAGTGCTAGAGATGTGGACAGCAATGAAAAACTGTTTTTT
TRBJ2-2 | TRBV7-9 | - | few | CASSLGAAANTGELFF | TGTGCCAGCAGCTTAGGGGCAGCGGCGAACACCGGGGAGCTGTTTTTT
TRBJ1-2 | TRBV29-1 | - | many | CSVGTEGNYGYTF | TGCAGCGTTGGGACCGAAGGAAACTATGGCTACACCTTC
TRBJ2-2 | TRBV5-1 | - | - | CASRFAVDTGELFF | TGCGCCAGCAGATTCGCGGTCGACACCGGGGAGCTGTTTTTT
TRBJ1-1 | TRBV6-2/TRBV6-3 | - | few | CASSYGEDSSMNTEAFF | TGTGCCAGCAGTTACGGTGAGGATTCAAGCATGAACACTGAAGCTTTCTTT
TRBJ2-3 | TRBV7-2 | - | - | CASSPDQYTQYF | TGTGCCAGCAGCCCAGACCAATATACGCAGTATTTT
TRBJ1-2 | TRBV2 | - | few | CASSETGVNYGYTF | TGTGCCAGCAGTGAAACCGGGGTTAACTATGGCTACACCTTC
TRBJ2-3 | TRBV6-6 | TRBD1 | - | CASRTDRAVTDTQYF | TGTGCCAGCAGGACCGACAGGGCCGTGACAGATACGCAGTATTTT
TRBJ1-1 | TRBV7-9 | - | many | CASSLEVTPGPEAFF | TGTGCCAGCAGCTTAGAGGTTACACCGGGACCTGAAGCTTTCTTT
TRBJ2-3 | TRBV9 | TRBD2 | many | CASSVGTTGTDTQYF | TGTGCCAGCAGCGTCGGGACTACCGGCACAGATACGCAGTATTTT
TRBJ2-3 | TRBV27 | - | few | CASSILTGYTDTQYF | TGTGCCAGCAGTATTTTAACAGGGTACACAGATACGCAGTATTTT
TRBJ1-1 | TRBV6-1 | TRBD1 | - | CASSEGQGYTEAFF | TGTGCCAGCAGCGAGGGACAGGGTTATACTGAAGCTTTCTTT
TRBJ2-6 | TRBV7-9 | TRBD1 | - | CASSSRGQGIAGANVLTF | TGTGCCAGCAGCTCCCGGGGACAGGGGATCGCTGGGGCCAACGTCCTGACTTTC
TRBJ1-6 | TRBV9 | - | many | CASSVSGTENSPLHF | TGTGCCAGCAGCGTGTCCGGGACGGAAAATTCACCCCTCCACTTT
TRBJ2-1 | TRBV30 | - | few | CAWRTGSVEQFF | TGTGCCTGGAGAACAGGGTCAGTAGAGCAGTTCTTC